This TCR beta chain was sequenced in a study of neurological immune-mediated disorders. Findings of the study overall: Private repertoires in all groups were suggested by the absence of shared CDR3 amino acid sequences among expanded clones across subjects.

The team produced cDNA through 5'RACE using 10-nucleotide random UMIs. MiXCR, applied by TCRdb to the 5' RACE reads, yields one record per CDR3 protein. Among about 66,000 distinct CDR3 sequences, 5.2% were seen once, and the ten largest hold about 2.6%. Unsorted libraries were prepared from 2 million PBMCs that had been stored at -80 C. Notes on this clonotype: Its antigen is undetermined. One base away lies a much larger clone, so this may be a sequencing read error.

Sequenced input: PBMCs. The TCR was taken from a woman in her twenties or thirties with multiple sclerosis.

CDR3 residues: CASSPTGSPLHF. The CDR3 coding sequence is TGTGCCAGCAGTCCGACGGGCTCACCCCTCCACTTT. The chain recombines TRBV12-3 or TRBV12-4 with TRBJ1-6; D is unclear. V was trimmed by 5 bases and J by 10 bases, leaving 9 bases between them. This CDR3 region has 12 residues.